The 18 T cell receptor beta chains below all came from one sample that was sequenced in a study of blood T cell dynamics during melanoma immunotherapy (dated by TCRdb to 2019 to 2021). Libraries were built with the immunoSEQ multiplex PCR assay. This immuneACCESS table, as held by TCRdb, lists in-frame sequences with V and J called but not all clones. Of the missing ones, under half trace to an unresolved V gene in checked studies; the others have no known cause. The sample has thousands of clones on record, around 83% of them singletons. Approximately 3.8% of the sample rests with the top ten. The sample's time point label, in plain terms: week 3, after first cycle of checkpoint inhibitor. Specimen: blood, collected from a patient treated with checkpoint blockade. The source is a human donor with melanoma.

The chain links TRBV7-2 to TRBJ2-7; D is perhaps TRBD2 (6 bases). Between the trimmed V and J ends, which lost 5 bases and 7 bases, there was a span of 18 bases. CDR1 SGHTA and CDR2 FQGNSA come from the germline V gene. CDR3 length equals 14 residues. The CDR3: CASSNYGTRGEQYF. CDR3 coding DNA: TGTGCCAGCAGCAACTACGGGACTCGAGGTGAGCAGTACTTC. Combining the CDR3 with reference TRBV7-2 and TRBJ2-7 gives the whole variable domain GAGVSQSPSNKVTEKGKDVELRCDPISGHTALYWYRQSLGQGLEFLIYFQGNSAPDKSGLPSDRFSAERTGGSVSTLTIQRTQQEDSAVYLCASSNYGTRGEQYFGPGTRLTVT.

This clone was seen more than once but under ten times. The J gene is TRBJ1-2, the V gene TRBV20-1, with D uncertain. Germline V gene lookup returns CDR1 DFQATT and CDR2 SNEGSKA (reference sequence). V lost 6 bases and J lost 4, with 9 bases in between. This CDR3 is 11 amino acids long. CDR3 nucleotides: TGCAGTGCACATGGGAGCTATGGCTACACCTTC. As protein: CSAHGSYGYTF.

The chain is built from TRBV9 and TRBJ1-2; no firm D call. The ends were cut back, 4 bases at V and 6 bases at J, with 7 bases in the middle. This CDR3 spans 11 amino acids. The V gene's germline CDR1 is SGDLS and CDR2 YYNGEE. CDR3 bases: TGTGCCAGCAGCTCCCGGGATGGCTACACCTTC. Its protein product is CASSSRDGYTF.

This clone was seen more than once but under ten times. The CDR3 sequence is CASSPGWGQGYEQYF. CDR3 sequence (DNA): TGTGCCAGCAGCCCCGGGTGGGGACAGGGTTACGAGCAGTACTTC. The V call is TRBV7-3, the J call TRBJ2-7, with 9 nucleotides matching TRBD1. The CDR3 is 15 amino acids. Per the germline V gene, CDR1 is SGHTA and CDR2 is FQGTGA. V lost 5 bases, J lost 4 bases, and 9 bases stayed unmatched.

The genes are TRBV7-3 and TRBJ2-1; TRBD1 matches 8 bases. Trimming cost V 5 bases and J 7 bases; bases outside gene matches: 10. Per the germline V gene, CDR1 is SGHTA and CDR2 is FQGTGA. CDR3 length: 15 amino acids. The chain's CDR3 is CASSLGQGARNEQFF. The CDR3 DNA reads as TGTGCCAGCAGCCTGGGGCAGGGGGCTCGAAATGAGCAGTTCTTC.

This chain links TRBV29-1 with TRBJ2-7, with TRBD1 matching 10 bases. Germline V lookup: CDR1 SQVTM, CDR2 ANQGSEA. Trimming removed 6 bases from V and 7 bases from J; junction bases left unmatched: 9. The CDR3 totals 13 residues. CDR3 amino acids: CSVDPGQGREQYF. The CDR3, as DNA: TGCAGCGTGGACCCGGGACAGGGGAGGGAGCAGTACTTC.

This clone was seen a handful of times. CDR3 protein: CASSLGFHEQYF. The CDR3, as DNA: TGCGCCAGCAGCTTGGGCTTCCACGAGCAGTACTTC. This rearrangement joins TRBV5-1 to TRBJ2-7; D unresolved. The CDR3 has 12 residues. Between the trimmed V and J ends, which lost 0 bases and 5 bases, there was a span of 6 bases. CDR1 SGHRS and CDR2 YFSETQ come from the germline V gene. The full variable domain, with the rest looked up from reference TRBV5-1 and TRBJ2-7, is KAGVTQTPRYLIKTRGQQVTLSCSPISGHRSVSWYQQTPGQGLQFLFEYFSETQRNKGNFPGRFSGRQFSNSRSEMNVSTLELGDSALYLCASSLGFHEQYFGPGTRLTVT.

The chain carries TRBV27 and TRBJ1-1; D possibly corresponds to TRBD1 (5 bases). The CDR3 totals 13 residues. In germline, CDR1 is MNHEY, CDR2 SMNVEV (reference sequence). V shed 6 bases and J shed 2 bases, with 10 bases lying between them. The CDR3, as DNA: TGTGCCAGCAGACCAGGGAGTAACACTGAAGCTTTCTTT. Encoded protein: CASRPGSNTEAFF.

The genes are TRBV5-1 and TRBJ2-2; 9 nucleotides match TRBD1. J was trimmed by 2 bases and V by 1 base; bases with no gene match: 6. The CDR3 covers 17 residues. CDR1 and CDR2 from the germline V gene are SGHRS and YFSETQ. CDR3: CASSLHPGQGNTGELFF. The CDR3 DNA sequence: TGCGCCAGCAGCTTGCATCCGGGACAGGGAAACACCGGGGAGCTGTTTTTT.

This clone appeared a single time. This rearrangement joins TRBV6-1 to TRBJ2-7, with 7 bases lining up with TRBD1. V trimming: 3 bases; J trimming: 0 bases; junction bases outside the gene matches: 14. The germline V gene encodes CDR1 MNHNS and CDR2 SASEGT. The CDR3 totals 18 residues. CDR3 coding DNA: TGTGCCAGCAGTGATGAGGACAGGTCCCCCATTAGCTCCTACGAGCAGTACTTC. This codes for CASSDEDRSPISSYEQYF.

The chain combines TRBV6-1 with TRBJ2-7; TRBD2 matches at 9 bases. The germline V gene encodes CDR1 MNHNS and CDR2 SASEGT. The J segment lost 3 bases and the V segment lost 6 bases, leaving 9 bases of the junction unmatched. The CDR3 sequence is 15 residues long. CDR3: CASRLTSGTLYEQYF. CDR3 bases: TGTGCCAGCAGGCTGACTAGCGGTACCCTCTACGAGCAGTACTTC.

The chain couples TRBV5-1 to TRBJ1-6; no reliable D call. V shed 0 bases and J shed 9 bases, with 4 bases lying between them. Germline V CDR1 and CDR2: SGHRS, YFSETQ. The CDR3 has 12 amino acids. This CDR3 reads CASSLGGSPLHF. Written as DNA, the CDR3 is TGCGCCAGCAGCTTGGGGGGTTCACCCCTCCACTTT.

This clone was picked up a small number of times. In DNA form, the CDR3 reads TGTGCCAGCAGTGATCAGGGGGGCAATCAGCCCCAGCATTTT. Translated: CASSDQGGNQPQHF. This chain uses TRBV2 with TRBJ1-5; 7 nucleotides match TRBD1. V lost 3 bases and J lost 2; bases outside the gene matches: 1. Germline V gene sequence: CDR1 SNHLY, CDR2 FYNNEI. The CDR3 sequence is 14 residues long.

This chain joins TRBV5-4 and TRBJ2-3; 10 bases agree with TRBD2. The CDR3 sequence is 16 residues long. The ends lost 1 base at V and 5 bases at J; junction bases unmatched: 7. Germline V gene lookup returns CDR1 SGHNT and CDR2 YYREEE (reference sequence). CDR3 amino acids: CASSLLQREGEDTQYF. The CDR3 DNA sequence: TGTGCCAGCAGCTTGCTTCAGCGGGAGGGGGAAGATACGCAGTATTTT. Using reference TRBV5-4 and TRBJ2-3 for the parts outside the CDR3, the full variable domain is ETGVTQSPTHLIKTRGQQVTLRCSSQSGHNTVSWYQQALGQGPQFIFQYYREEENGRGNFPPRFSGLQFPNYSSELNVNALELDDSALYLCASSLLQREGEDTQYFGPGTRLTVL.

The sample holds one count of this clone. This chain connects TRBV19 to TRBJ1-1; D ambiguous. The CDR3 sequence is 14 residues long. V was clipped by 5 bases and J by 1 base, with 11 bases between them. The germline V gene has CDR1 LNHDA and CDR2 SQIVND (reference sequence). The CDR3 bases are TGTGCCAGTAGTCCAAATTGGGAGAACACTGAAGCTTTCTTT. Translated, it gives CASSPNWENTEAFF.

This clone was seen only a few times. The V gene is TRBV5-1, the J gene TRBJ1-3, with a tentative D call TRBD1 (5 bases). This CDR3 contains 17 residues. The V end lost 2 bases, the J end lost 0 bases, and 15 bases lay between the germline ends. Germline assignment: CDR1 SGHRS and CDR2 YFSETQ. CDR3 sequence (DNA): TGCGCCAGCAGCTTTGGCGAAGGGGCCGGCTCTGGAAACACCATATATTTT. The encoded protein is CASSFGEGAGSGNTIYF.

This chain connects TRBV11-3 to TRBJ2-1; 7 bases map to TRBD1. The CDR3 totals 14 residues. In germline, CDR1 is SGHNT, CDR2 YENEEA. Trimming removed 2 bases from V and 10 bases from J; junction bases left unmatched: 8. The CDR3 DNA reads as TGTGCCAGCAGCTTATGGACAGGTTCTAGCGAGCAGTTCTTC. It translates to CASSLWTGSSEQFF.

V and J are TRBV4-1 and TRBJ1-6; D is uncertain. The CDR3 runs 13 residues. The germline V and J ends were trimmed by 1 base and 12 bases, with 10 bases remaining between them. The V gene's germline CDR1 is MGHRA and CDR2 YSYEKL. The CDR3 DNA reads TGCGCCAGCAGCCAAGCGTCAGCGGAACCCCTCCACTTT. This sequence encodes CASSQASAEPLHF.